The next 23 T cell receptor beta chains were all read from a single sample in a study of regulatory and conventional T cells in RAG deficiency. This table comes from immunoSEQ multiplex PCR, and its TCRdb copy is limited to in-frame clones, with some not included. Of around 30,000 clones detected, roughly 96% appear once; the ten largest clones hold under 0.2%. Genomic DNA came from blood conventional CD4+ T cells gated CD25-low CD127-high. These sequences were also reported in another study, on regulatory T cells. That study adds: The primer mix had 52 TRBV and 13 TRBJ primers.

What was sequenced was CD25- CD4+ T cells sorted from blood. The source of these receptors is a human donor in good health.

This clone came up once. The rearrangement joins TRBV9 to TRBJ2-3, with TRBD2 matching over 8 bases. Trimming removed 2 bases from V and 2 bases from J; junction bases left unmatched: 7. The CDR3 has 16 amino acids. CDR1 is SGDLS, CDR2 YYNGEE, per germline. The CDR3 spells CASSVSGSGVTDTQYF. CDR3 coding DNA: TGTGCCAGCAGCGTTTCAGGTAGCGGGGTCACAGATACGCAGTATTTT. The whole variable domain, filled in from reference TRBV9 and TRBJ2-3, reads DSGVTQTPKHLITATGQRVTLRCSPRSGDLSVYWYQQSLDQGLQFLIQYYNGEERAKGNILERFSAQQFPDLHSELNLSSLELGDSALYFCASSVSGSGVTDTQYFGPGTRLTVL.

The chain is built from TRBV5-1 and TRBJ1-1; D call uncertain. The ends were cut back, 8 bases at V and 2 bases at J, with 10 bases in the middle. Germline loops: CDR1 SGHRS, CDR2 YFSETQ. The CDR3 totals 12 residues. The CDR3 DNA follows: TGCGCCAGTACGCGGGGAAACACTGAAGCTTTCTTT. Protein sequence: CASTRGNTEAFF.

V gene TRBV6-4 combines with J gene TRBJ1-1; tentatively, D is TRBD1 (6 bases). Trimming removed 0 bases from V and 11 bases from J, with 13 bases in between. The CDR3 spans 13 residues. Germline CDR1 reads MRHNA; CDR2 reads SNTAGT. The CDR3 here is CASSDSSGTRAFF. The CDR3 DNA follows: TGTGCCAGCAGTGACTCGAGTGGGACACGGGCTTTCTTT.

The chain has TRBV10-3 and TRBJ1-2; no clear D. The germline V gene encodes CDR1 ENHRY and CDR2 SYGVKD. V shed 8 bases and J shed 0 bases, with 13 bases lying between them. CDR3 length: 14 residues. Here the CDR3 reads CAILKLQANYGYTF. CDR3 in DNA: TGTGCCATCTTGAAGCTCCAGGCTAACTATGGCTACACCTTC.

The J gene is TRBJ2-1, the V gene TRBV5-6; 10 bases are shared with TRBD2. Trimming removed 4 bases from V and 0 bases from J; junction bases left unmatched: 1. The CDR3 consists of 15 residues. Germline CDR1 reads SGHDT; CDR2 reads YYEEEE. CDR3 loop: CASSQRGGSYNEQFF. The CDR3 nucleotides are TGTGCCAGCAGCCAGCGGGGGGGCTCCTACAATGAGCAGTTCTTC.

The chain carries TRBV28 and TRBJ1-5; 7 nucleotides align to TRBD1. CDR3 length: 17 amino acids. The germline gives CDR1 MDHEN, CDR2 SYDVKM. The ends lost 3 bases at V and 0 bases at J; junction bases unmatched: 8. CDR3 residues: CASSFAGKGASNQPQHF. DNA of the CDR3: TGTGCCAGCAGTTTTGCGGGAAAGGGGGCTAGCAATCAGCCCCAGCATTTT.

CDR3 loop: CASSGGPSTDTQYF. Written as DNA, the CDR3 is TGTGCCAGCTCAGGTGGGCCGAGCACAGATACGCAGTATTTT. The chain links TRBV18 to TRBJ2-3, with D unresolved. CDR1 is KGHSH, CDR2 LQKENI, per germline. V was pared by 5 bases and J by 0 bases, with 9 bases between. This CDR3 is built from 14 residues.

This clone was counted a single time. The chain carries TRBV6-1 and TRBJ1-4; possible D gene TRBD1, 6 bases. The V gene lost 10 bases and the J gene lost 4 bases, with 16 bases spanning the gap. From germline, CDR1 is MNHNS and CDR2 SASEGT. This CDR3 contains 14 residues. CDR3 sequence reads: CATRQALDNEKLFF. The CDR3 DNA reads as TGTGCCACCAGACAGGCGCTCGATAATGAAAAACTGTTTTTT.

The genes are TRBV6-6 and TRBJ1-6, with 7 bases lining up with TRBD1. V shed 8 bases, J shed 1 base, and the junction held 5 bases outside the gene matches. The CDR3 is 15 residues long. Germline V gene lookup returns CDR1 MNHNY and CDR2 SVGAGI (reference sequence). The CDR3 here is CASCRGASYNSPLHF. The CDR3 bases are TGTGCCAGCTGCAGGGGGGCGTCCTATAATTCACCCCTCCACTTT.

This clone came up once. The chain combines TRBV11-3 with TRBJ2-5; D is perhaps TRBD1 (6 bases). V lost 0 bases, J lost 13 bases, and 15 bases lay in between. The CDR3 extends over 13 amino acids. The germline CDR1 and CDR2 sequences are SGHNT and YENEEA. CDR3 loop: CASSLDHRATRYF. The CDR3 region has the DNA TGTGCCAGCAGCTTAGATCACAGGGCCACCAGGTACTTC.

The rearrangement links TRBV18 to TRBJ2-1; 7 nucleotides align to TRBD2. This CDR3 region has 15 residues. The J segment lost 3 bases and the V segment lost 4 bases, leaving 6 bases of the junction unmatched. Germline lookup yields CDR1 KGHSH and CDR2 LQKENI. DNA of the CDR3: TGTGCCAGCTCACGGGGGGGACGGGACTACAATGAGCAGTTCTTC. Its protein is CASSRGGRDYNEQFF.

The rearrangement joins TRBV15 to TRBJ2-5; TRBD1 aligns across 9 bases. The trim removed 11 bases at V and 2 bases at J, leaving 6 bases unmatched. This CDR3 has 13 amino acids. Germline loops: CDR1 LNHNV, CDR2 YYDKDF (reference sequence). The CDR3 reads CAARGQGQETQYF. The CDR3 coding sequence is TGTGCCGCCCGAGGACAGGGGCAAGAGACCCAGTACTTC. Looking up the rest from reference TRBV15 and TRBJ2-5 gives the full variable domain: DAMVIQNPRYQVTQFGKPVTLSCSQTLNHNVMYWYQQKSSQAPKLLFHYYDKDFNNEADTPDNFQSRRPNTSFCFLDIRSPGLGDTAMYLCAARGQGQETQYFGPGTRLLVL.

For the CDR3, the DNA is TGTGCCAGCAGCTTCAGGGGGCTGCCTAATTCACCCCTCCACTTT. Protein sequence: CASSFRGLPNSPLHF. J is TRBJ1-6 and V is TRBV5-6; 8 bases are a match to TRBD1. The trim removed 2 bases at V and 6 bases at J, leaving 4 bases unmatched. The CDR3 has 15 amino acids. Germline V gene data show CDR1 as SGHDT and CDR2 as YYEEEE.

The J gene is TRBJ2-3, the V gene TRBV9, with TRBD2 identical over 10 bases. V was clipped by 2 bases and J by 6 bases; unmatched bases: 9. Germline CDR1 reads SGDLS; CDR2 reads YYNGEE. The CDR3 runs 16 residues. CDR3 sequence: CASSVLSSGGWDTQYF. The CDR3 nucleotides are TGTGCCAGCAGCGTCCTCTCTAGCGGGGGATGGGATACGCAGTATTTT.

CDR3 bases: TGTGCCAGTAGTTCCGAGGGGACAGGGACGATGGGCTACACCTTC. It encodes CASSSEGTGTMGYTF. This chain joins TRBV19 and TRBJ1-2; 9 bases agree with TRBD1. The CDR3 is 15 amino acids. The V and J ends lost 5 bases and 8 bases, in that order; junction bases with no gene match: 12. The germline gives CDR1 LNHDA, CDR2 SQIVND (reference sequence).

Of note for this clone: At one boundary the junction diverges from the germline segment, which might be a read error. The chain uses TRBV6-6 and TRBJ2-3; 9 nucleotides line up with TRBD1. Looked up from germline, CDR1 is MNHNY and CDR2 is SVGAGI (reference sequence). CDR3 size: 12 residues. CDR3 residues: CASSAGTGKRDF. CDR3 DNA sequence: TGTGCCAGCAGTGCCGGGACAGGGAAGAGGGATTTT.

The genes are TRBV6-6 and TRBJ2-5, with 8 bases aligning to TRBD1. From germline, CDR1 is MNHNY and CDR2 SVGAGI (reference sequence). The CDR3 runs to 15 residues. The V gene end was trimmed by 5 bases and the J gene end by 4 bases; junction bases not matched to a gene: 9. CDR3 amino acids: CASSPVRTGLETQYF. The DNA of the CDR3 is TGTGCCAGCAGTCCCGTTCGGACAGGGTTAGAGACCCAGTACTTC.

The gene calls are TRBV7-3 and TRBJ2-2; possible D gene TRBD1, 5 bases. V was clipped by 5 bases and J by 2 bases, with 15 bases between them. CDR3 length: 16 residues. In germline, CDR1 is SGHTA, CDR2 FQGTGA. The CDR3: CASSARSTVNTGELFF. Here the CDR3 DNA reads TGTGCCAGCAGCGCCCGCTCGACAGTAAACACCGGGGAGCTGTTTTTT.

The gene calls are TRBV5-5 and TRBJ2-1; weak D call: TRBD2 (6 bases). Germline V lookup: CDR1 SGHKS, CDR2 YYEKEE (reference sequence). The CDR3 sequence is 14 residues long. Trimming pared 2 bases from V and 0 bases from J, leaving 6 bases between. In DNA, the CDR3 is TGTGCCAGCAGCTTCGGGAGCTCCTACAATGAGCAGTTCTTC. It specifies CASSFGSSYNEQFF.

The chain has TRBV11-2 and TRBJ2-3; 9 nucleotides match TRBD1. Germline V CDR1 and CDR2: SGHAT, FQNNGV. V gave up 5 bases and J gave up 5 bases; unmatched junction bases: 8. The CDR3 has 15 amino acids. CDR3 protein: CASSGWTGVRDTQYF. The CDR3 DNA reads TGTGCCAGCAGCGGCTGGACAGGGGTCCGAGATACGCAGTATTTT.

The chain employs TRBV9 and TRBJ1-3; D is undetermined. The CDR3 sequence is 15 residues long. Germline V CDR1 and CDR2: SGDLS, YYNGEE. Trimming removed 2 bases from V and 0 bases from J, with 9 bases in between. CDR3 in amino acids: CASSVSGYSGNTIYF. CDR3 nucleotides: TGTGCCAGCAGCGTTTCGGGTTACTCTGGAAACACCATATATTTT.

Only one count was recorded for this clone. This sequence joins TRBV2 and TRBJ2-7, with D possibly TRBD1 on 8 matching bases. This CDR3 has 16 residues. V was cut by 5 bases and J by 1 base, with 18 bases left in between. In germline, CDR1 is SNHLY, CDR2 FYNNEI. CDR3 sequence: CASSPTDRGGSYEQYF. The CDR3 DNA is TGTGCCAGCAGTCCGACCGACAGGGGAGGGTCCTACGAGCAGTACTTC.

The chain is built from TRBV5-6 and TRBJ1-1; maybe TRBD1 (6 bases). The germline CDR1 and CDR2 sequences are SGHDT and YYEEEE. The CDR3 loop spans 14 amino acids. The ends were cut back, 0 bases at V and 5 bases at J, with 11 bases in the middle. Here the CDR3 reads CASSLVRGSTEAFF. CDR3 bases: TGTGCCAGCAGCTTGGTGAGGGGGAGTACTGAAGCTTTCTTT.